These T cell receptor beta chains were read from a single sample in a study of response to subunit inactivated influenza vaccine. One entry per CDR3 protein results from TCRdb running MiXCR on the RT-PCR reads. The sample records over 800,000 distinct CDR3 sequences, 21% being singletons. Here the sequenced sample was PBMCs from blood, taken around 5 days after vaccination. The origin of the receptors is a man in his fifties or sixties who received an inactivated influenza vaccine. CDR3s include the opening cysteine and the closing phenylalanine or tryptophan. A D gene is named only where the DNA matches it firmly. Some rows mark clone size as missing; the rest say once, few, many or name a class of expanded clone.

size: few
V: TRBV6-5
J: TRBJ1-3
D: .
CDR3: CASSSLHAAGNTIYF
DNA: TGTGCCAGCAGTTCTCTTCATGCGGCTGGAAACACCATATATTTT

size: many
V: TRBV28
J: TRBJ2-5
D: .
CDR3: CASTLSLAIWETQYF
DNA: TGTGCCAGCACACTTTCCCTGGCAATATGGGAGACCCAGTACTTC

size: .
V: TRBV7-2
J: TRBJ1-1
D: .
CDR3: CASSLLWGAGKNTEAFF
DNA: TGTGCCAGCAGCTTATTATGGGGGGCGGGTAAGAACACTGAAGCTTTCTTT

size: once
V: TRBV29-1
J: TRBJ1-1
D: TRBD1
CDR3: CSVAGTVGTEAFF
DNA: TGCAGCGTAGCCGGGACAGTGGGCACTGAAGCTTTCTTT

size: many
V: TRBV27
J: TRBJ2-7
D: .
CDR3: CASRSGTGVYEQYF
DNA: TGTGCCAGCCGTAGCGGGACAGGAGTCTACGAGCAGTACTTC

size: few
V: TRBV6-5
J: TRBJ2-5
D: .
CDR3: CASSYHRAGETQYF
DNA: TGTGCCAGCAGTTACCACAGGGCTGGGGAGACCCAGTACTTC

size: .
V: TRBV4-2
J: TRBJ1-2
D: TRBD1
CDR3: CASSQPGDSDYGYTF
DNA: TGTGCCAGCAGCCAACCAGGGGACAGCGACTATGGCTACACCTTC

size: .
V: TRBV20-1
J: TRBJ2-5
D: .
CDR3: CSARGWGSVETQYF
DNA: TGCAGTGCTAGAGGATGGGGGTCCGTAGAGACCCAGTACTTC

size: .
V: TRBV4-2
J: TRBJ2-3
D: .
CDR3: CASSQVTAGTQYF
DNA: TGTGCCAGCAGCCAAGTTACGGCGGGTACGCAGTATTTT

size: .
V: TRBV6-2/TRBV6-3
J: TRBJ1-2
D: TRBD1
CDR3: CASSYPLLLGQGAPGYTF
DNA: TGTGCCAGCAGTTACCCGCTGCTCTTAGGACAGGGGGCGCCCGGCTACACCTTC

size: many
V: TRBV5-1
J: TRBJ1-2
D: .
CDR3: CASSLDSRNYGYTF
DNA: TGCGCCAGCAGCTTGGACAGTCGAAACTATGGCTACACCTTC

size: .
V: TRBV30
J: TRBJ2-1
D: .
CDR3: CAKRVQAANEQFF
DNA: TGTGCCAAACGGGTTCAAGCGGCTAATGAGCAGTTCTTC

size: many
V: TRBV12-3/TRBV12-4
J: TRBJ2-5
D: .
CDR3: CASSKTRRETQYF
DNA: TGTGCCAGCAGCAAAACTAGAAGGGAGACCCAGTACTTC

size: .
V: TRBV18
J: TRBJ2-3
D: TRBD1
CDR3: CTSCFSIQTGGVTDTQYF
DNA: TGTACCAGCTGTTTCTCCATCCAGACAGGGGGAGTGACAGATACGCAGTATTTT

size: .
V: TRBV27
J: TRBJ2-2
D: .
CDR3: CASSLKQTGELFF
DNA: TGTGCCAGCAGTTTAAAACAGACCGGGGAGCTGTTTTTT

size: .
V: TRBV6-1
J: TRBJ1-4
D: TRBD1
CDR3: CASSGGQASINEKLFF
DNA: TGTGCCAGCAGTGGGGGACAGGCGTCGATTAATGAAAAACTGTTTTTT

size: few
V: TRBV7-9
J: TRBJ2-6
D: .
CDR3: CASSRSVLTF
DNA: TGTGCCAGCAGCCGTTCCGTCCTGACTTTC

size: .
V: TRBV20-1
J: TRBJ2-7
D: .
CDR3: CSAGPLGGREQYF
DNA: TGCAGTGCTGGGCCCTTGGGGGGGCGTGAGCAGTACTTC

size: few
V: TRBV3-1
J: TRBJ2-3
D: .
CDR3: CASSQWDGRDTQYF
DNA: TGTGCCAGCAGCCAATGGGATGGTAGGGATACGCAGTATTTT

size: few
V: TRBV20-1
J: TRBJ2-1
D: TRBD2
CDR3: CSAYPGTSGVPYNEQFF
DNA: TGCAGTGCCTATCCCGGGACTAGCGGGGTCCCCTACAATGAGCAGTTCTTC

size: .
V: TRBV7-6
J: TRBJ1-1
D: .
CDR3: CASSLVGHQNTEAFF
DNA: TGTGCCAGCAGCTTAGTGGGGCACCAGAACACTGAAGCTTTCTTT

size: .
V: TRBV20-1
J: TRBJ1-1
D: .
CDR3: CSARDFKGPRVSTEAFF
DNA: TGCAGTGCTAGAGATTTTAAGGGGCCGAGGGTGAGCACTGAAGCTTTCTTT

size: once
V: TRBV3-1
J: TRBJ2-1
D: .
CDR3: CASSPRLTAYNEQFF
DNA: TGTGCCAGCAGCCCTAGGTTGACAGCCTACAATGAGCAGTTCTTC

size: many
V: TRBV12-3/TRBV12-4
J: TRBJ2-5
D: .
CDR3: CASSLQGPLVQYF
DNA: TGTGCCAGCAGTTTACAAGGACCGCTTGTCCAGTACTTC

size: .
V: TRBV20-1
J: TRBJ2-1
D: TRBD1
CDR3: CSARNTWDRGKQFF
DNA: TGCAGTGCTAGAAATACCTGGGACAGGGGGAAGCAGTTCTTC

size: many
V: TRBV7-2
J: TRBJ1-2
D: .
CDR3: CASSLFQAGDGYTF
DNA: TGTGCCAGCAGCTTATTTCAGGCTGGCGATGGCTACACCTTC

size: .
V: TRBV29-1
J: TRBJ2-5
D: .
CDR3: CSVDREAAGETQYF
DNA: TGCAGCGTTGACCGGGAAGCGGCGGGGGAGACCCAGTACTTC

size: many
V: TRBV4-3
J: TRBJ2-1
D: .
CDR3: CASSQDHLRTIPNEQFF
DNA: TGCGCCAGCAGCCAAGATCACTTGCGTACCATCCCCAATGAGCAGTTCTTC

size: .
V: TRBV7-9
J: TRBJ2-5
D: .
CDR3: CASSKAGASIGTQYF
DNA: TGTGCCAGCAGCAAGGCAGGGGCCAGCATTGGGACCCAGTACTTC

size: few
V: TRBV20-1
J: TRBJ2-6
D: .
CDR3: CSASRGAEGANVLTF
DNA: TGCAGTGCTTCTCGTGGCGCGGAGGGGGCCAACGTCCTGACTTTC

size: .
V: TRBV7-2
J: TRBJ2-3
D: TRBD2
CDR3: CASSLRSGGLSTDTQYF
DNA: TGTGCCAGCAGCTTACGCAGCGGGGGCCTTAGCACAGATACGCAGTATTTT

size: few
V: TRBV12-3/TRBV12-4
J: TRBJ2-7
D: .
CDR3: CASSPVSGQGYEQYF
DNA: TGTGCCAGCAGCCCCGTATCGGGGCAAGGTTACGAGCAGTACTTC

size: .
V: TRBV20-1
J: TRBJ1-4
D: .
CDR3: CSARWNRREKLFF
DNA: TGCAGTGCTAGGTGGAACCGCCGGGAAAAACTGTTTTTT

size: .
V: TRBV20-1
J: TRBJ2-7
D: TRBD1
CDR3: CSARTQGAFYEQYF
DNA: TGCAGTGCTAGAACACAGGGGGCGTTTTACGAGCAGTACTTC

size: few
V: TRBV7-2
J: TRBJ2-5
D: TRBD2
CDR3: CASSSSSGGARTQYF
DNA: TGTGCCAGCAGCTCCTCTAGCGGGGGGGCCAGAACCCAGTACTTC

size: few
V: TRBV27
J: TRBJ1-2
D: TRBD1
CDR3: CASRWTGGDYGYTF
DNA: TGTGCCAGCAGATGGACAGGGGGAGACTATGGCTACACCTTC

size: many
V: TRBV7-2
J: TRBJ1-2
D: .
CDR3: CASSPGGGYGYTF
DNA: TGTGCCAGCAGCCCTGGAGGGGGCTATGGCTACACCTTC

size: few
V: TRBV9
J: TRBJ2-1
D: TRBD2
CDR3: CASSVGTSGGMREQFF
DNA: TGTGCCAGCAGCGTAGGTACTAGCGGGGGGATGAGGGAGCAGTTCTTC

size: few
V: TRBV7-2
J: TRBJ2-7
D: .
CDR3: CASSLRQATYEQYF
DNA: TGTGCCAGCAGCCTAAGACAGGCCACCTACGAGCAGTACTTC

size: few
V: TRBV10-1
J: TRBJ2-7
D: TRBD1
CDR3: CASTRPGQVKEQYF
DNA: TGCGCCAGCACCAGACCGGGACAGGTTAAGGAGCAGTACTTC

size: few
V: TRBV20-1
J: TRBJ1-5
D: .
CDR3: CSVNSGWANQPQHF
DNA: TGCAGTGTGAACTCAGGGTGGGCGAATCAGCCCCAGCATTTT

size: many
V: TRBV15
J: TRBJ1-3
D: .
CDR3: CATSRGLNGNTIYF
DNA: TGTGCCACCAGCAGGGGATTAAACGGAAACACCATATATTTT

size: few
V: TRBV4-1
J: TRBJ2-5
D: .
CDR3: CASSQGLVRETQYF
DNA: TGCGCCAGCAGCCAAGGCCTAGTGAGAGAGACCCAGTACTTC